This TCR beta chain was sequenced during a study of blood T cell repertoires in COVID-19. Across the whole study: Specimens from acute and convalescent COVID-19 originated in the United States, Italy and Spain. PBMCs, B-cell-depleted T cells, or T cells provided the cDNA or gDNA that made up the material.

In the original analysis: Reference gene primer amplification gave estimated nucleated cell counts. Clones were sequenced by immunoSEQ multiplex PCR, and TCRdb holds only the in-frame ones, with some missing. D and trimming were read from the DNA, whereas the V and J calls and clone size are those reported in that table. The sample comprises over 75,000 clones, roughly 80% of which are singletons, and approximately 10% rests with the top ten. The germline V gene has CDR1 LNHDA and CDR2 SQIVND (reference sequence). The V and J ends lost 6 bases and 10 bases, in that order; junction bases with no gene match: 5. The CDR3 runs to 13 residues.

The sequence derives from a man aged 65 to 85 with acute or convalescent COVID-19. The sample taken for sequencing was peripheral blood. V is TRBV19 and J is TRBJ1-6, with 8 bases fitting TRBD1. In DNA, the CDR3 is TGTGCCAGTAGATACAGGGGGGAATCACCCCTCCACTTT. Translating gives CASRYRGESPLHF.